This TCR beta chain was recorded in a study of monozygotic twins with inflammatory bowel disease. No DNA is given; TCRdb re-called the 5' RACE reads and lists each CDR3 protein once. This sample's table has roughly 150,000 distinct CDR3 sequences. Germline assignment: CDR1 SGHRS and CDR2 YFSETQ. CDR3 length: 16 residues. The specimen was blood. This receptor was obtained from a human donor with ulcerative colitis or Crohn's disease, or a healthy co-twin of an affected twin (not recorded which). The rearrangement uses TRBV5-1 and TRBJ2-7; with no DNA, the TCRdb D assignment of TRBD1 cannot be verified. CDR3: CASSSRTGTDSYEQYF. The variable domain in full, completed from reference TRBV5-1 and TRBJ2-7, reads KAGVTQTPRYLIKTRGQQVTLSCSPISGHRSVSWYQQTPGQGLQFLFEYFSETQRNKGNFPGRFSGRQFSNSRSEMNVSTLELGDSALYLCASSSRTGTDSYEQYFGPGTRLTVT.